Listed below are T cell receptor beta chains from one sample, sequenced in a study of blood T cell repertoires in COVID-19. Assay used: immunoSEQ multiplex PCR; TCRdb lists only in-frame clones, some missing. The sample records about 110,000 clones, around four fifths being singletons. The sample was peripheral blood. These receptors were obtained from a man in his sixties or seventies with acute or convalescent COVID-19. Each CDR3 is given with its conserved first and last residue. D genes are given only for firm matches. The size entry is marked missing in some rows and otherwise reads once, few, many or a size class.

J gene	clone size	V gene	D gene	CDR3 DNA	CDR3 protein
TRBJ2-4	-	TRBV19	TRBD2	TGTGCCAGTAGTATAGGTATTGGGGGGGGAGGGACCCTAGCCAAAAACATTCAGTACTTC	CASSIGIGGGGTLAKNIQYF
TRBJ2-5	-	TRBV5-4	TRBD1	TGTGCCTGGGGACAGGGCTTCGAGACCCAGTACTTC	CAWGQGFETQYF
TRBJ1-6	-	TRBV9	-	TGTGCCAGCAGCGTAGCTGACAAGGGGGTTAATTCACCCCTCCACTTT	CASSVADKGVNSPLHF
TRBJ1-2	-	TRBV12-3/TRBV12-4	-	TGTGCCAGCAGCCAACACGCTAACTATGGCTACACCTTC	CASSQHANYGYTF
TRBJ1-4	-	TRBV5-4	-	TGTGCCAGCAGCCCGGGGGAGGGTCGAAGGGGTGAAAAACTGTTTTTT	CASSPGEGRRGEKLFF
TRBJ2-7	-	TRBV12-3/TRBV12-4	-	TGTGCCAGCACCGCCCCGGGCTACGAGCAGTACTTC	CASTAPGYEQYF
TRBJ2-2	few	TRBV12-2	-	TGTGCAAGTCGCTTAGCGGAGACAGAGAGCACCGGGGAGCTGTTTTTT	CASRLAETESTGELFF
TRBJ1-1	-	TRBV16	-	TGTGCCAGCAGCCCCGGGGAGGGCAAGAGGGCTGAAGCTTTCTTT	CASSPGEGKRAEAFF
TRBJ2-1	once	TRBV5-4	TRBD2	TGTGCCAGCAGTCGTGAACTAGCGGGGAAATACAATGAGCAGTTCTTC	CASSRELAGKYNEQFF
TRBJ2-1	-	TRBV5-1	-	TGCGCCAGCAGCAACCCATACAGGGACCACAATGAGCAGTTCTTC	CASSNPYRDHNEQFF
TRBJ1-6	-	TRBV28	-	TGTGCCAGCTCTCCGGGCAGGGGCAATTCACCCCTCCACTTT	CASSPGRGNSPLHF
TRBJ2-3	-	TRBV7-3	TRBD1	TGTGCCAGCAGCACCGGGACAGGGGTCACAGATACGCAGTATTTT	CASSTGTGVTDTQYF
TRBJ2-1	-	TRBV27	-	TGTGCCGCCAGCTGGGGGCGGTCGGACAATGAGCAGTTCTTC	CAASWGRSDNEQFF
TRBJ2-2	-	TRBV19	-	TGTGCCAGTAGTATAGGGACATTGAACACCGGGGAGCTGTTTTTT	CASSIGTLNTGELFF
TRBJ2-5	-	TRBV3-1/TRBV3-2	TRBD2	TGTGCCAGCAGTCACCGTGCGGGGGGATTAAAAGAGACCCAGTACTTC	CASSHRAGGLKETQYF
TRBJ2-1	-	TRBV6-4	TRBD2	TGTGCCACCGCTAGCGGGGGGAACAATGAGCAGTTCTTC	CATASGGNNEQFF
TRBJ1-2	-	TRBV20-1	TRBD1	TGCAGTGCTAGTTCCGGGACAGGGAGTTATTCCTACACCTTC	CSASSGTGSYSYTF
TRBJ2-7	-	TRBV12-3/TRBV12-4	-	TGTGCCAGCAGAGCAGGGTCCTACGAGCAGTACTTC	CASRAGSYEQYF
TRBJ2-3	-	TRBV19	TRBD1	TGTGCCAGTAGTCCCGGGACAGGGGGCACAGATACGCAGTATTTT	CASSPGTGGTDTQYF
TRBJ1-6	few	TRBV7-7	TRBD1	TGTGCCAGCAGCGGACAGGGGGCCTATAATTCACCCCTCCACTTT	CASSGQGAYNSPLHF
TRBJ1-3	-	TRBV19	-	TGTGCCAGTAGTCCGACAGATTCTGGAAACACCATATATTTT	CASSPTDSGNTIYF
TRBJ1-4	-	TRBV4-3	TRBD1	TGCGCCAGCAGCCAAACCTCGACAGGGTTAAATGAAAAACTGTTTTTT	CASSQTSTGLNEKLFF
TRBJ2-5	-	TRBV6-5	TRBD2	TGTGCCAGCAAGCCGGGCTTAGCGGGGGGAGAGACCCAGTACTTC	CASKPGLAGGETQYF
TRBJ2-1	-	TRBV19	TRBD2	TGTGCCAGTAGCCCACTAGCGGGTTACAATGAGCAGTTCTTC	CASSPLAGYNEQFF
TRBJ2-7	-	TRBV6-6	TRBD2	TGTGCCAGCAGTCTAGCGGGGGCGATATCCTACGAGCAGTACTTC	CASSLAGAISYEQYF
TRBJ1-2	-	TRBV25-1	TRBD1	TGTGCCAGCAGGGGGACAGAGAATCGTGGAGGCTACACCTTC	CASRGTENRGGYTF
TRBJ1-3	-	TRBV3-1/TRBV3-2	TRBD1	TGTGCCAGCAGCCTCAGACCACCGGGACAGGGGCGAAACACCATATATTTT	CASSLRPPGQGRNTIYF
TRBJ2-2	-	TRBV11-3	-	TGTGCCAGCAGCTTAGGACTGACGCAGAACACCGGGGAGCTGTTTTTT	CASSLGLTQNTGELFF
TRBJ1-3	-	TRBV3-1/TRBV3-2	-	TGTGCCAGCAGCTACCGGTCGGGGGGAGGAAACACCATATATTTT	CASSYRSGGGNTIYF
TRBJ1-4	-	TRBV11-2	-	TGTGCCAGCAGCGAAGGACAGTATGAAAAACTGTTTTTT	CASSEGQYEKLFF
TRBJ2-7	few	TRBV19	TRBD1	TGTGCCAGTAGTATACCGGGACAGGGCTACGAGCAGTACTTC	CASSIPGQGYEQYF
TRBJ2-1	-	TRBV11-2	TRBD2	TGTGCCAGCAGCCTAAGGCCGGGACTAGATGAGCAGTTCTTC	CASSLRPGLDEQFF
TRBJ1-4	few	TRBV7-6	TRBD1	TGTGCCAGCAGCCCGCAGGGGGCTTGGCCCGGGGGAGATGAAAAACTGTTTTTT	CASSPQGAWPGGDEKLFF
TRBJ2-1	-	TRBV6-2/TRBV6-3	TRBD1	TGTGCCAGCAGCCGGGACAGGGTGGATAATGAGCAGTTCTTC	CASSRDRVDNEQFF
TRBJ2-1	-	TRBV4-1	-	TGCGCCAGCAGCCAAGATGAGGGGATACAGGGCAATGAGCAGTTCTTC	CASSQDEGIQGNEQFF
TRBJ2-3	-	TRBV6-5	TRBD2	TGTGCCAGCAGCCCCAGCGGGGGGGCCCAACGGCAGTATTTT	CASSPSGGAQRQYF
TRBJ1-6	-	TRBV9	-	TGTGCCAGCAGCGCGGACCCGGGCGGGAATTCACCCCTCCACTTT	CASSADPGGNSPLHF
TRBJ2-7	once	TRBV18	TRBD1	TGTGCCAGCTCACCGCTACAGGGGGCCTCCTACGAGCAGTACTTC	CASSPLQGASYEQYF
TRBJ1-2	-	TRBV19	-	TGTGCCAGTAGACCCTCGGCAGGGAACTATGGCTACACCTTC	CASRPSAGNYGYTF
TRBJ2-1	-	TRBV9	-	TGTGCCAGCAGCACAACAGGGAATCACTACAATGAGCAGTTCTTC	CASSTTGNHYNEQFF
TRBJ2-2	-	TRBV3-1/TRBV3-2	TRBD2	TGTGCCAGCAGCCTCCTAGCGGGGGGGACCGGGGAGCTGTTTTTT	CASSLLAGGTGELFF
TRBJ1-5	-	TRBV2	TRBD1	TGTGCCAGCAGGAGGACAGGGAATGGCAATCAGCCCCAGCATTTT	CASRRTGNGNQPQHF
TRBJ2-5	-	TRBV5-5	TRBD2	TGTGCCAGCAGCTCTCTAGCGGGGGGACAAGAGACCCAGTACTTC	CASSSLAGGQETQYF
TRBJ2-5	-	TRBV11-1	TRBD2	TGTGCCAGCAGCTCGGGACTAGCGGAGACCCAGTACTTC	CASSSGLAETQYF
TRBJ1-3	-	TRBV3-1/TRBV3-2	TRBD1	TGTGCCAGCAGTCCGACAGGGGCGGGAAACACCATATATTTT	CASSPTGAGNTIYF
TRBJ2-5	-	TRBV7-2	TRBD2	TGTGCCAGCAGCTTTAGCGGGGAAGAGACCCAGTACTTC	CASSFSGEETQYF